The clone carrying this TCR beta chain was seen more than once but under ten times. Its specificity is unknown. The data derive from a study of blood T cells in healthy people across ages. Points from the study as a whole: Leaving the PBMCs unsorted stopped any conclusive comparison of naive versus antigen-experienced cells. A roughly linear age-dependent decrease characterized TCR beta diversity per million T cells.

CDR3 length: 15 amino acids. The ends lost 5 bases at V and 6 bases at J; junction bases unmatched: 12. Germline V gene lookup returns CDR1 SGHAT and CDR2 FQDESV (reference sequence). A J-beta primer mix and a sample-barcoded 5' primer were used in a second PCR of roughly 6 to 11 cycles. Each cDNA molecule was tagged by a template-switch adaptor with 12 random nucleotides. There were at least 2.5 million CDR3-containing paired-end reads obtained from each sample. One entry per CDR3 protein, called by TCRdb with MiXCR from the 5' RACE reads. Of over a million distinct CDR3 sequences in the sample, roughly 43% are singletons; the top ten hold roughly 3.7%.

This rearrangement joins TRBV11-1 to TRBJ1-2; 7 positions agree with TRBD1. The sequence was collected from a woman younger than 35 in good health. Sample: blood. This CDR3 reads CASSPTPDRDNGYTF. CDR3 nucleotide sequence: TGTGCCAGCAGCCCGACACCAGACAGGGACAATGGCTACACCTTC.